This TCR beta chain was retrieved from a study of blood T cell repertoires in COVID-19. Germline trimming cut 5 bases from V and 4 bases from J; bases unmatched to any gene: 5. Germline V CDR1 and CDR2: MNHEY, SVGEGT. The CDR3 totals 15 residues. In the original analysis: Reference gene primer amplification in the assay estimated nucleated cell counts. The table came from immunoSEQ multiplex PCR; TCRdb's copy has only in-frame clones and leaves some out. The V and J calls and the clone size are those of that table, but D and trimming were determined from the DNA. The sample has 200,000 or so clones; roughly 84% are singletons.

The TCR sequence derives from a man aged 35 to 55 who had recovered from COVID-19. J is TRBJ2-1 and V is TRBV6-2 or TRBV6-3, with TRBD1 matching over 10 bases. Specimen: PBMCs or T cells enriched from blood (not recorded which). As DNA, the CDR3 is TGTGCCAGCAGTGAGACAGGGGGCACGTACAATGAGCAGTTCTTC. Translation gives CASSETGGTYNEQFF.